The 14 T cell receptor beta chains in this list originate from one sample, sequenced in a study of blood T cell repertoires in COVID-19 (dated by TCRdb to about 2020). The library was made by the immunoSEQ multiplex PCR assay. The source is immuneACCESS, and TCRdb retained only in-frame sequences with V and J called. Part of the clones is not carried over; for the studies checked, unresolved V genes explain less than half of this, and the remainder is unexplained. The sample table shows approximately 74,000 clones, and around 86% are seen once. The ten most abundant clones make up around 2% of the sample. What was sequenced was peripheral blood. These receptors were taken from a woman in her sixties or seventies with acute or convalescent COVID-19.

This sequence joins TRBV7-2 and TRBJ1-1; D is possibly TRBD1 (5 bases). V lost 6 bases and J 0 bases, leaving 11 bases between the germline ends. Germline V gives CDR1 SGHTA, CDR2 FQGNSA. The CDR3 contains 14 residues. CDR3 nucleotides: TGTGCCAGCAGAACCGGGACTGTGAACACTGAAGCTTTCTTT. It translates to CASRTGTVNTEAFF.

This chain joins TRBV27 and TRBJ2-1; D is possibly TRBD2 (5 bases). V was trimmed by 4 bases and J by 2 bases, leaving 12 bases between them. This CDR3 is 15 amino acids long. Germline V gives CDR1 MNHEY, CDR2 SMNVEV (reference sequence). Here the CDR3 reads CASSSNRDPYNEQFF. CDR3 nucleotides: TGTGCCAGCAGTTCCAACCGGGATCCCTACAATGAGCAGTTCTTC.

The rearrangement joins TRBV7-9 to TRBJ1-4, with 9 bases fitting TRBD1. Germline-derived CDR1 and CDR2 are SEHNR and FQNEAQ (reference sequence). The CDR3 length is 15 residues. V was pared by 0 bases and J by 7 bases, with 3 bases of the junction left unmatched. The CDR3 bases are TGTGCCAGCAGCTTAGCGTTGGACAGGGGTGAAAAACTGTTTTTT. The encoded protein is CASSLALDRGEKLFF.

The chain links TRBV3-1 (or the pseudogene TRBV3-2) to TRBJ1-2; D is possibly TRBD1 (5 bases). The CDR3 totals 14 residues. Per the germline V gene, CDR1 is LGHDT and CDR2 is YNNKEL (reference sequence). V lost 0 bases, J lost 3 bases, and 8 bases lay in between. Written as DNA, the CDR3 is TGTGCCAGCAGCCAAGAAGGGGCTGACTATGGCTACACCTTC. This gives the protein CASSQEGADYGYTF.

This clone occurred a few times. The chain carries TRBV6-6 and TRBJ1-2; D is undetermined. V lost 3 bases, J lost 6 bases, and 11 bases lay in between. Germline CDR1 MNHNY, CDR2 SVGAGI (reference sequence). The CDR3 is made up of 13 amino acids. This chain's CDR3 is CASSYWAGNGYTF. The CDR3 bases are TGTGCCAGCAGTTATTGGGCAGGCAATGGCTACACCTTC.

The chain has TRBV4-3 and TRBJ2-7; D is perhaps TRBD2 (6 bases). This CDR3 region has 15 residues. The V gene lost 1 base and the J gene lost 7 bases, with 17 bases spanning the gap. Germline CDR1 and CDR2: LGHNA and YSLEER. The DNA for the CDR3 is TGCGCCAGCAGCCAAGTAATCGGGAGTACTCAAGAGCAGTACTTC. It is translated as CASSQVIGSTQEQYF.

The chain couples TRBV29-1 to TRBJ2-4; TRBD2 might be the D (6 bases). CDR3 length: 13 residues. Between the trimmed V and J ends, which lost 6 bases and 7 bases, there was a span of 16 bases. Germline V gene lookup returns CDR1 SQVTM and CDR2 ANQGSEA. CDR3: CSVGTSRQNIQYF. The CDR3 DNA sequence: TGCAGCGTCGGGACTTCAAGGCAGAACATTCAGTACTTC.

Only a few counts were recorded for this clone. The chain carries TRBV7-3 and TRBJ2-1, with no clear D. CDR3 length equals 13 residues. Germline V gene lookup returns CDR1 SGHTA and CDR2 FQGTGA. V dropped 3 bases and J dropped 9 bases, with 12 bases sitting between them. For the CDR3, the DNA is TGTGCCAGCAGCTTTGATAATCTGAGTGAGCAGTTCTTC. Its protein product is CASSFDNLSEQFF.

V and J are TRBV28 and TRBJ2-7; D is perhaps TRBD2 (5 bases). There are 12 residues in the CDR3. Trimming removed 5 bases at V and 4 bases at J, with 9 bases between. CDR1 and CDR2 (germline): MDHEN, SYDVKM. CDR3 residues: CASSPRVYEQYF. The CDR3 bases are TGTGCCAGCAGTCCGCGGGTGTACGAGCAGTACTTC.

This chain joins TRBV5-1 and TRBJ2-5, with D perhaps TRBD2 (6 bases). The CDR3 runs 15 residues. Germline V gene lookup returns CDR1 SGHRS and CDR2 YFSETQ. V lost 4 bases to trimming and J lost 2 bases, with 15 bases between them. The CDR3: CASSLYNGGQETQYF. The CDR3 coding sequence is TGCGCCAGCAGCCTCTACAACGGGGGACAAGAGACCCAGTACTTC. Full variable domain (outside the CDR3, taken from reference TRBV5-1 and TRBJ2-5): KAGVTQTPRYLIKTRGQQVTLSCSPISGHRSVSWYQQTPGQGLQFLFEYFSETQRNKGNFPGRFSGRQFSNSRSEMNVSTLELGDSALYLCASSLYNGGQETQYFGPGTRLLVL.

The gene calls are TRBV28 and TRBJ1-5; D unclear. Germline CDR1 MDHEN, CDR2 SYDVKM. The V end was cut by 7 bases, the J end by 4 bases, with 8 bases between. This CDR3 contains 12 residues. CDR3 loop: CASKVENQPQHF. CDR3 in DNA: TGTGCCAGCAAAGTGGAGAATCAGCCCCAGCATTTT.

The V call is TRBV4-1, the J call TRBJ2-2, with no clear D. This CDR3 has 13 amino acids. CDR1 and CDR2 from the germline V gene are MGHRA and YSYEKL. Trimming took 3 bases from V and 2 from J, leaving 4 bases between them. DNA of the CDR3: TGCGCCAGCAGCCACCCAAACACCGGGGAGCTGTTTTTT. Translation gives CASSHPNTGELFF.

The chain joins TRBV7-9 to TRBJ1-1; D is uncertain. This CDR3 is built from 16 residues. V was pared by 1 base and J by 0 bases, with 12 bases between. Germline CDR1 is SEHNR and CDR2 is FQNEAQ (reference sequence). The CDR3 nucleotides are TGTGCCAGCAGCTTAGTAGGAGCGCTATTGAACACTGAAGCTTTCTTT. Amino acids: CASSLVGALLNTEAFF.

For the CDR3, the DNA is TGCGCCAGCAGCTTGGGAGTGGGGGACTCCTGGGGAGGGTTCTTC. Encoded protein: CASSLGVGDSWGGFF. V usage is TRBV5-1 and J usage is TRBJ2-1, with D possibly matching TRBD2 (6 bases). The CDR3 is 15 residues long. Germline V lookup: CDR1 SGHRS, CDR2 YFSETQ. Trimming shortened V by 0 bases and J by 15 bases, and 22 bases separated the two germline ends.